This is a list of T cell receptor beta chains from one sample in a study of early T cells in non-severe SARS-CoV-2 infection. In TCRdb, the 5' RACE reads were re-called with MiXCR into one record per CDR3 protein. Of roughly 61,000 distinct CDR3 sequences detected, 11% appear once; the ten largest clones hold about 1.5%. The sequenced sample was whole blood. Receptor source: an adult who was a healthcare worker with PCR-confirmed SARS-CoV-2 infection or an uninfected control (not recorded which). Both conserved end residues are part of each CDR3.

j_call v_call cdr3_aa
TRBJ1-1 TRBV7-3 CASSLYGAVMNTEAFF
TRBJ1-1 TRBV7-3 CASSPSFRNTEAFF
TRBJ2-7 TRBV7-8 CASSLVTSESYEQYF
TRBJ1-5 TRBV20-1 CSARVWTGSNQPQHF
TRBJ1-1 TRBV21-1 CASKVRNTEAFF
TRBJ2-7 TRBV7-8 CASSSGDRPSHEQYF
TRBJ1-1 TRBV20-1 CSAPHQKNTEAFF
TRBJ2-7 TRBV7-9 CASSFSGGSSYEQYF
TRBJ1-5 TRBV6-2/TRBV6-3 CASSYGTGSATQHF
TRBJ2-7 TRBV5-4 CASSLSGEQYF
TRBJ2-3 TRBV7-8 CASSPRRLLGDTQYF
TRBJ2-7 TRBV10-3 CAISGRDRGAYEQYF
TRBJ2-2 TRBV20-1 CSARDLRSGELFF
TRBJ2-2 TRBV7-9 CASSLSVTGELFF
TRBJ2-7 TRBV3-1 CASTMSRVSYEQYF
TRBJ2-3 TRBV4-2 CASRPLAGDTDTQYF
TRBJ2-3 TRBV24-1 CATSVRGDTQYF
TRBJ1-2 TRBV29-1 CSVLQGANYGYTF
TRBJ2-7 TRBV3-1 CASSQERGRKQYF
TRBJ1-1 TRBV15 CATSKQGGNTEAFF
TRBJ1-5 TRBV3-1 CASSQTTRGNQPQHF
TRBJ2-1 TRBV4-1 CASSQDPPGEQFF
TRBJ2-1 TRBV29-1 CSVVRGNNEQFF
TRBJ2-1 TRBV7-2 CASSPELYNEQFF
TRBJ2-5 TRBV15 CATSGKRGYETQYF
TRBJ2-3 TRBV9 CASSPTSRVQYF
TRBJ2-1 TRBV9 CASSSRVDNPSYNEQFF
TRBJ1-1 TRBV3-1 CASSPPTGLGTEAFF
TRBJ2-2 TRBV5-1 CASSRGTNTGELFF
TRBJ1-1 TRBV7-9 CATRDGAVNTEAFF
TRBJ2-3 TRBV7-9 CASSPLGLARRYHTDTQYF
TRBJ2-1 TRBV7-2 CASSGSLTNEQFF
TRBJ2-5 TRBV7-6 CASSLVSGEETQYF
TRBJ1-5 TRBV6-6 CASSSGPTPPQHF
TRBJ2-7 TRBV7-2 CASSSLAGGAYEQYF
TRBJ1-2 TRBV28 CASSWGTANGYTF
TRBJ1-1 TRBV9 CASSVDGEVINTEAFF
TRBJ2-2 TRBV9 CASSVDPPGLVAGELFF
TRBJ1-1 TRBV10-3 CAISEWDRGTEVFF
TRBJ2-6 TRBV20-1 CSARDRGPSGANVLTF
TRBJ2-7 TRBV7-2 CASSLDRGARTSASEQYF
TRBJ2-2 TRBV30 CACRRTGERDGELFF
TRBJ2-7 TRBV20-1 CSARTGAHEQYF
TRBJ1-2 TRBV29-1 CSATGRGGYTF
TRBJ2-7 TRBV20-1 CSASGAAYEQYF
TRBJ2-2 TRBV6-5 CASSPGQGAWTGELFF
TRBJ2-3 TRBV5-1 CASSNARGVSTDTQYF
TRBJ2-1 TRBV28 CASDGLGTGRPNEQFF
TRBJ2-7 TRBV29-1 CSAGDNEQYF
TRBJ1-3 TRBV7-2 CASSLEARRGNTIYF
TRBJ2-3 TRBV20-1 CSAPTTRDTQYF
TRBJ1-1 TRBV11-2 CASSLMGINTEAFF
TRBJ1-5 TRBV29-1 CSVSLGPTGPQHF
TRBJ1-4 TRBV19 CASTDRATNEKLFF
TRBJ2-7 TRBV6-5 CASTAGGSYEQYF
TRBJ1-2 TRBV7-9 CASSLGARGSLYGYTF
TRBJ1-3 TRBV29-1 CSVGLGSSGNTIYF
TRBJ2-5 TRBV12-3/TRBV12-4 CASSLVDRGQETQYF
TRBJ2-7 TRBV3-1 CASSGQPSYEQYF